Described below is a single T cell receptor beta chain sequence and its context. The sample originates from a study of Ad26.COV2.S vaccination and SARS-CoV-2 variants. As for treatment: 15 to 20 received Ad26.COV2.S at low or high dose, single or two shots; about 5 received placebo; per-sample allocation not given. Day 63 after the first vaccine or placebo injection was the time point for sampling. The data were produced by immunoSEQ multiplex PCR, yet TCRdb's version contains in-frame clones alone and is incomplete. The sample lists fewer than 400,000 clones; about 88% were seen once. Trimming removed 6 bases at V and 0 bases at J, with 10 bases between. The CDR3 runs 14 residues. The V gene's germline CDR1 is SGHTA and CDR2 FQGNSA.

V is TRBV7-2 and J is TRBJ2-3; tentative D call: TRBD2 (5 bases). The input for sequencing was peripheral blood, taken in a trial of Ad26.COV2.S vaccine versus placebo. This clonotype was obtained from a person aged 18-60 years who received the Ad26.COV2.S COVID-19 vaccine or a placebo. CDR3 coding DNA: TGTGCCAGCAGACGAGGGTTCAGCACAGATACGCAGTATTTT. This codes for CASRRGFSTDTQYF.